These 25 T cell receptor beta chains share one sample of origin, sequenced in a study of CXCR3-negative and CXCR3-positive naive CD8 T cells. General study results and limits: When CXCR3-positive naive cells were set against CXCR3-negative naive cells, the former had more hydrophobic TRB CDR3s.

Their target antigens are unknown. cDNA libraries for TRB were generated by 5' RACE incorporating UMI labels. Following a re-call of the 5' RACE reads, TCRdb has one entry per CDR3 protein and lacks DNA. Seen in this sample are about 110,000 distinct CDR3 sequences; the ten most common clones hold roughly 0.38%. The sample comprised naive CXCR3+ CD8+ T cells from blood. Subset given: CD45RO-CCR7+CD27+CD95- naive CD8+ T cells expressing CXCR3 (TNR3+). The receptors stem from a human donor in good health. Some clones in this sample may be carry-over from other donors' samples.

The chain joins TRBV12-3 or TRBV12-4 to TRBJ2-7; TCRdb's D gene call, TRBD1, goes unchecked for lack of DNA. This CDR3 contains 15 residues. CDR3 loop: CASSPPAGGWYEQYF.

CDR3 in amino acids: CASSFTSANEQFF. This chain links TRBV27 with TRBJ2-1. CDR1 and CDR2 (germline): MNHEY, SMNVEV (reference sequence). CDR3 length equals 13 residues.

The chain uses TRBV4-1 and TRBJ1-1; TCRdb calls TRBD1, which cannot be checked without DNA. The CDR3 extends over 14 amino acids. Germline CDR1 and CDR2: MGHRA and YSYEKL. The CDR3 loop reads CASRRWQGGTEAFF.

V is TRBV12-3 or TRBV12-4 and J is TRBJ2-3. The CDR3 loop spans 14 amino acids. The CDR3 protein is CASSGNGYTDTQYF.

CDR3: CASSSPQDPSNPPQHF. This chain joins TRBV7-2 and TRBJ1-5; TCRdb's D call of TRBD1 is untestable without DNA. Germline-derived CDR1 and CDR2 are SGHTA and FQGNSA. This CDR3 contains 16 residues.

CDR3 amino acids: CASSQDRSKECGTEAFF. The V and J genes are TRBV4-3 and TRBJ1-1. CDR1 and CDR2 (germline): LGHNA, YSLEER. This CDR3 region has 17 residues.

This chain uses TRBV7-2 with TRBJ2-1; no DNA is available, so the TRBD1 call from TCRdb remains unchecked. Germline V gives CDR1 SGHTA, CDR2 FQGNSA. CDR3 length: 15 residues. CDR3: CASSPQGWGNNEQFF.

The chain has TRBV29-1 and TRBJ2-1; with no DNA, the TCRdb D assignment of TRBD1 cannot be verified. The V gene's germline CDR1 is SQVTM and CDR2 ANQGSEA. The CDR3 spans 13 residues. The CDR3 loop reads CSVNLQGGNEQFF.

The V gene is TRBV7-2, the J gene TRBJ2-7; without DNA, the TCRdb call of TRBD2 cannot be checked. The germline gives CDR1 SGHTA, CDR2 FQGNSA. This CDR3 is built from 15 residues. Here the CDR3 reads CASSLGLADSYEQYF. Full variable domain (rest looked up from reference TRBV7-2 and TRBJ2-7): GAGVSQSPSNKVTEKGKDVELRCDPISGHTALYWYRQSLGQGLEFLIYFQGNSAPDKSGLPSDRFSAERTGGSVSTLTIQRTQQEDSAVYLCASSLGLADSYEQYFGPGTRLTVT.

This sequence joins TRBV4-2 and TRBJ2-3. This CDR3 has 14 residues. Germline V CDR1 and CDR2: LGHNA, YNFKEQ. The CDR3 sequence: CASSQDNEADTQYF.

The chain joins TRBV29-1 to TRBJ2-3; TCRdb picks TRBD2, but there is no DNA to check that call. The CDR3 runs 15 residues. Germline V gene lookup returns CDR1 SQVTM and CDR2 ANQGSEA. The chain's CDR3 is CSVEDRDSYTDTQYF.

This sequence joins TRBV7-9 and TRBJ2-1; checking the TCRdb D call of TRBD2 is not possible without DNA. The CDR3 runs to 15 residues. The germline CDR1 and CDR2 sequences are SEHNR and FQNEAQ (reference sequence). CDR3 sequence: CASSYSSGGAYEQFF. Full variable domain (missing parts from reference TRBV7-9 and TRBJ2-1): DTGVSQNPRHKITKRGQNVTFRCDPISEHNRLYWYRQTLGQGPEFLTYFQNEAQLEKSRLLSDRFSAERPKGSFSTLEIQRTEQGDSAMYLCASSYSSGGAYEQFFGPGTRLTVL.

V and J are TRBV7-2 and TRBJ2-3; TCRdb's assignment of TRBD1 cannot be checked, as there is no DNA. Germline CDR1 and CDR2: SGHTA and FQGNSA. This CDR3 comprises 12 residues. CDR3 in amino acids: CASSPLADTQYF.

This chain joins TRBV7-9 and TRBJ1-1. Looked up from germline, CDR1 is SEHNR and CDR2 is FQNEAQ (reference sequence). The CDR3 is 14 amino acids. The CDR3 sequence: CASSPMSWNTEAFF. Variable domain in full (rest from reference TRBV7-9 and TRBJ1-1): DTGVSQNPRHKITKRGQNVTFRCDPISEHNRLYWYRQTLGQGPEFLTYFQNEAQLEKSRLLSDRFSAERPKGSFSTLEIQRTEQGDSAMYLCASSPMSWNTEAFFGQGTRLTVV.

The gene calls are TRBV28 and TRBJ2-1. CDR3 length: 12 amino acids. From germline, CDR1 is MDHEN and CDR2 SYDVKM. CDR3 sequence reads: CASSYVYNEQFF.

The V call is TRBV7-2, the J call TRBJ2-1. The CDR3 runs 13 residues. CDR1 and CDR2 from the germline V gene are SGHTA and FQGNSA. CDR3: CASSSDLRGEQFF. Full variable domain (rest looked up from reference TRBV7-2 and TRBJ2-1): GAGVSQSPSNKVTEKGKDVELRCDPISGHTALYWYRQSLGQGLEFLIYFQGNSAPDKSGLPSDRFSAERTGGSVSTLTIQRTQQEDSAVYLCASSSDLRGEQFFGPGTRLTVL.

V is TRBV3-1 and J is TRBJ2-7; the TCRdb call, TRBD2, lacks DNA for checking. This CDR3 is built from 16 residues. Germline V CDR1 and CDR2: LGHDT, YNNKEL (reference sequence). The CDR3 is CASSQVLAGGRGEQYF.

The chain uses TRBV7-9 and TRBJ1-2; TCRdb picks TRBD1, but there is no DNA to check that call. This CDR3 region has 16 residues. Per germline, CDR1 SEHNR and CDR2 FQNEAQ (reference sequence). CDR3 amino acids: CASSLSSRGSNYGYTF.

The chain carries TRBV5-6 and TRBJ2-4. Germline V gene sequence: CDR1 SGHDT, CDR2 YYEEEE. The CDR3 is 14 residues long. The CDR3 is CASSFRPAQNIQYF.

The chain is built from TRBV29-1 and TRBJ2-2; the TRBD2 assignment by TCRdb is unverifiable without DNA. Germline CDR1 reads SQVTM; CDR2 reads ANQGSEA. This CDR3 contains 13 residues. CDR3 residues: CSVYSADTGELFF.

This sequence joins TRBV4-3 and TRBJ1-1; TCRdb's D call of TRBD1 is untestable without DNA. The CDR3 is made up of 15 amino acids. In germline, CDR1 is LGHNA, CDR2 YSLEER. CDR3 sequence reads: CASTLDRATDWGAFF.

The chain links TRBV9 to TRBJ1-3; the D call from TCRdb, TRBD1, cannot be confirmed without DNA. The germline V gene has CDR1 SGDLS and CDR2 YYNGEE. This CDR3 spans 15 amino acids. The CDR3 sequence: CASSETGSSGNTMYF.

The rearrangement links TRBV20-1 to TRBJ2-7; with no DNA, the TCRdb D assignment of TRBD1 cannot be verified. CDR3 length equals 15 residues. Germline V lookup: CDR1 DFQATT, CDR2 SNEGSKA (reference sequence). The CDR3 reads CSARPRGQPFYEQYF.

V usage is TRBV28 and J usage is TRBJ1-1; TCRdb proposes TRBD1, but this gene call is untestable without DNA. The CDR3 extends over 14 amino acids. Germline-derived CDR1 and CDR2 are MDHEN and SYDVKM. CDR3 loop: CASQGHRGNTEAFF.

The chain couples TRBV29-1 to TRBJ1-5. The germline V gene has CDR1 SQVTM and CDR2 ANQGSEA. The CDR3 covers 12 residues. Here the CDR3 reads CSVETENQAQHF.